A single sample is the source of the 27 T cell receptor beta chains below, sequenced in a study of CD8 T cells in Susac syndrome. RNA totalling about 0.45 to 1 ug underwent reverse transcription with random hexamers. TCRdb analysed the immunoSEQ multiplex PCR reads with MiXCR anew, one entry per CDR3 protein. Altogether roughly 200,000 distinct CDR3 sequences are present, 85% to 95% being singletons, with the ten largest covering 0.07% to 0.095%. Sequencing was done on a sample of CD4+ T cells from PBMCs. These receptors all come from a human donor with multiple sclerosis.

The gene calls are TRBV5-6 and TRBJ1-5; 9 nucleotides agree with TRBD1. V shed 0 bases and J 5 bases; nucleotides not matched to a gene: 3. In germline, CDR1 is SGHDT, CDR2 YYEEEE. The CDR3 is 15 residues long. The CDR3 DNA sequence: TGTGCCAGCAGCTTGGCCCGGGACAGGGATCAGCCCCAGCATTTT. Its translation is CASSLARDRDQPQHF.

The gene calls are TRBV7-3 and TRBJ2-3, with 14 bases aligning to TRBD2. The junction had 7 bases not matched to a gene; V was cut back by 6 bases and J by 5 bases. The CDR3 has 16 residues. CDR1 is SGHTA, CDR2 FQGTGA, per germline. The CDR3 loop is CASRRGLAGDGDTQYF. Here the CDR3 DNA reads TGTGCCAGCAGGAGGGGACTAGCGGGGGACGGAGATACGCAGTATTTT.

The V gene is TRBV12-3 or TRBV12-4, the J gene TRBJ2-3; TRBD1 aligns across 7 bases. CDR3 length: 16 residues. J was trimmed by 2 bases and V by 6 bases; bases with no gene match: 11. Here the CDR3 DNA reads TGTGCCAGCAGCTCCCACAGGGGCCAACCCACAGATACGCAGTATTTT. It codes for CASSSHRGQPTDTQYF.

This chain links TRBV7-2 with TRBJ2-4, with D unresolved. The CDR3 has 14 residues. Germline V gene lookup returns CDR1 SGHTA and CDR2 FQGNSA. Between the trimmed V and J ends, which lost 1 base and 9 bases, there was a span of 13 bases. The CDR3 nucleotides read TGTGCCAGCAGCTTAGACCCCCAACAAGCCATTCAGTACTTC. It codes for CASSLDPQQAIQYF.

The chain uses TRBV20-1 and TRBJ1-2; TRBD1 aligns across 7 bases. Germline V CDR1 and CDR2: DFQATT, SNEGSKA (reference sequence). Losses at the gene ends were 3 bases for V and 8 bases for J; bases not matched to a gene: 6. This CDR3 region has 12 residues. CDR3 sequence reads: CSARGQGEGYTF. In DNA, the CDR3 is TGCAGTGCTAGGGGGCAGGGGGAGGGCTACACCTTC.

The genes are TRBV3-1 and TRBJ1-2, with no clear D. Trimming pared 6 bases from V and 3 bases from J, leaving 11 bases between. Germline CDR1 reads LGHDT; CDR2 reads YNNKEL (reference sequence). The CDR3 contains 13 residues. CDR3 residues: CASSLDADYGYTF. In DNA form, the CDR3 reads TGTGCCAGCAGTCTGGACGCGGACTATGGCTACACCTTC. Full variable domain (rest looked up from reference TRBV3-1 and TRBJ1-2): DTAVSQTPKYLVTQMGNDKSIKCEQNLGHDTMYWYKQDSKKFLKIMFSYNNKELIINETVPNRFSPKSPDKAHLNLHINSLELGDSAVYFCASSLDADYGYTFGSGTRLTVV.

This CDR3 reads CAWSVFGGNTEAFF. The CDR3 DNA is TGTGCCTGGAGTGTGTTTGGAGGGAACACTGAAGCTTTCTTT. The gene calls are TRBV30 and TRBJ1-1; D is undetermined. The ends were cut back, 0 bases at V and 1 base at J, with 9 bases in the middle. Germline V gives CDR1 GTSNPN, CDR2 SVGIG (reference sequence). This CDR3 has 14 residues.

The chain is built from TRBV30 and TRBJ2-5; D is possibly TRBD1 or TRBD2 (5 bases each). Trimming removed 0 bases at V and 9 bases at J, with 11 bases between. Germline CDR1 and CDR2: GTSNPN and SVGIG (reference sequence). This CDR3 contains 12 residues. This chain's CDR3 is CAWSVREGAQYF. CDR3 bases: TGTGCCTGGAGTGTACGGGAAGGGGCCCAGTACTTC.

This chain links TRBV20-1 with TRBJ2-7, with D maybe TRBD1 (7 bases). V was clipped by 5 bases and J by 1 base, with 15 bases between them. Germline V CDR1 and CDR2: DFQATT, SNEGSKA (reference sequence). This CDR3 has 14 amino acids. This CDR3 reads CSAEDRDFSYEQYF. The CDR3, as DNA: TGCAGTGCTGAAGACAGGGACTTTTCCTACGAGCAGTACTTC.

The chain uses TRBV3-1 and TRBJ1-5; D is unclear. V gave up 2 bases and J gave up 1 base, with 6 bases separating them. Germline V lookup: CDR1 LGHDT, CDR2 YNNKEL (reference sequence). The CDR3 is 14 residues long. CDR3 region: CASSQQISNQPQHF. The CDR3 region has the DNA TGTGCCAGCAGCCAACAGATAAGCAATCAGCCCCAGCATTTT.

The rearrangement uses TRBV27 and TRBJ2-3; TRBD2 is a possible D gene (5 bases). Germline values: CDR1 MNHEY, CDR2 SMNVEV (reference sequence). CDR3 length equals 11 residues. V shed 7 bases and J shed 6 bases, with 8 bases lying between them. The CDR3 DNA follows: TGTGCCAGCAAGACTATGGATACGCAGTATTTT. Its protein is CASKTMDTQYF.

The rearrangement links TRBV30 to TRBJ1-2; a weak D match, TRBD1 (5 bases). The CDR3 sequence is 11 residues long. Germline V lookup: CDR1 GTSNPN, CDR2 SVGIG (reference sequence). V gave up 4 bases and J gave up 7 bases, with 10 bases separating them. CDR3 DNA: TGTGCCTGGAACCTAGGGGCTGGCTACACCTTC. Its translation is CAWNLGAGYTF.

This clonotype was seen once. The chain has TRBV7-9 and TRBJ2-5; D gene uncertain. V lost 5 bases and J lost 4, with 14 bases in between. Germline assignment: CDR1 SEHNR and CDR2 FQNEAQ (reference sequence). This CDR3 comprises 14 residues. The CDR3 DNA follows: TGTGCCAGCAGCCCGACACCCCGAGGAGAGACCCAGTACTTC. Amino acids: CASSPTPRGETQYF.

The V and J genes are TRBV6-5 and TRBJ2-1; D unclear. Trimming cost V 6 bases and J 5 bases, with 5 bases left between them. The CDR3 runs to 11 residues. Germline lookup yields CDR1 MNHEY and CDR2 SVGAGI. CDR3 loop: CASSFNNEQFF. The CDR3 DNA follows: TGTGCCAGCAGCTTCAACAATGAGCAGTTCTTC.

This clonotype was counted a few times. V usage is TRBV3-1 and J usage is TRBJ2-3; D perhaps matches TRBD2 (6 bases). The germline V and J ends were trimmed by 3 bases and 5 bases, with 9 bases remaining between them. The CDR3 length is 13 residues. In germline, CDR1 is LGHDT, CDR2 YNNKEL (reference sequence). In DNA, the CDR3 is TGTGCCAGCAGCCAGCGGGGAGGAGATACGCAGTATTTT. It is translated as CASSQRGGDTQYF.

The chain employs TRBV5-4 and TRBJ2-1; D is ambiguous. Germline V gene data show CDR1 as SGHNT and CDR2 as YYREEE (reference sequence). V was clipped by 4 bases and J by 4 bases, with 12 bases between them. The CDR3 is made up of 14 amino acids. DNA for the CDR3: TGTGCCAGCAGCGCGGCACATCCATACAATGAGCAGTTCTTC. This translates into CASSAAHPYNEQFF.

The chain uses TRBV30 and TRBJ2-5; D is ambiguous. V shed 0 bases and J shed 5 bases, with 7 bases lying between them. This CDR3 comprises 12 residues. Germline loops: CDR1 GTSNPN, CDR2 SVGIG (reference sequence). As DNA, the CDR3 is TGTGCCTGGAGTGTAGTCGAGGAGACCCAGTACTTC. Residues: CAWSVVEETQYF.

CDR3 in DNA: TGTGCCAGCAGCCAACTACTAAATGAGTACAATGAGCAGTTCTTC. Encoded protein: CASSQLLNEYNEQFF. This chain connects TRBV3-1 to TRBJ2-1; D remains ambiguous. The CDR3 runs 15 residues. Trimming left V 2 bases short and J 4 bases short, with 12 bases between. The germline V gene encodes CDR1 LGHDT and CDR2 YNNKEL (reference sequence).

V is TRBV5-1 and J is TRBJ2-6, with D unresolved. The CDR3 covers 16 residues. Germline V gene data show CDR1 as SGHRS and CDR2 as YFSETQ. Trimming took off 1 base at V and 1 base at J, with 9 bases between the two ends. As DNA, the CDR3 is TGCGCCAGCAGCTTGCTTACAGAATCTGGGGCCAACGTCCTGACTTTC. It yields the protein CASSLLTESGANVLTF.

This chain connects TRBV27 to TRBJ1-5; D remains unclear. This CDR3 has 13 amino acids. V lost 6 bases to trimming and J lost 6 bases, with 12 bases between them. Per germline, CDR1 MNHEY and CDR2 SMNVEV (reference sequence). CDR3 in amino acids: CASRPQESQPQHF. The CDR3 DNA follows: TGTGCCAGCAGGCCCCAGGAGAGTCAGCCCCAGCATTTT.

This chain connects TRBV3-1 to TRBJ1-6; 9 nucleotides match TRBD1. The trim removed 4 bases at V and 8 bases at J, leaving 3 bases unmatched. From germline, CDR1 is LGHDT and CDR2 YNNKEL (reference sequence). The CDR3 is 14 residues long. This CDR3 is CASSPQGADSPLHF. The CDR3 nucleotides are TGTGCCAGCAGCCCACAGGGGGCGGATTCACCCCTCCACTTT.

The genes are TRBV3-1 and TRBJ1-5; D gene uncertain. From germline, CDR1 is LGHDT and CDR2 YNNKEL (reference sequence). V dropped 1 base and J dropped 5 bases, with 6 bases sitting between them. The CDR3 covers 13 residues. The CDR3 DNA sequence: TGTGCCAGCAGCCAAGTTCGTGATCAGCCCCAGCATTTT. Translated: CASSQVRDQPQHF. Full variable domain (missing parts from reference TRBV3-1 and TRBJ1-5): DTAVSQTPKYLVTQMGNDKSIKCEQNLGHDTMYWYKQDSKKFLKIMFSYNNKELIINETVPNRFSPKSPDKAHLNLHINSLELGDSAVYFCASSQVRDQPQHFGDGTRLSIL.

Of note for this clonotype: Compared with germline, one end of the junction differs, possibly owing to a read error. The rearrangement uses TRBV10-3 and TRBJ2-5; TRBD2 agrees at 11 bases. This CDR3 has 16 residues. Germline assignment: CDR1 ENHRY and CDR2 SYGVKD. The CDR3 nucleotides are TGTGCCAGCAGTTACGGGACTAGCGGTGTTGGAGAGACCCAGTACTTC. Protein product: CASSYGTSGVGETQYF.

The chain combines TRBV30 with TRBJ1-2, with D uncertain. The CDR3 covers 13 residues. Germline CDR1 reads GTSNPN; CDR2 reads SVGIG (reference sequence). Trimming left V 0 bases short and J 3 bases short, with 8 bases between. The CDR3 loop reads CAWSVYGDYGYTF. DNA of the CDR3: TGTGCCTGGAGTGTGTATGGAGACTATGGCTACACCTTC.

The chain employs TRBV29-1 and TRBJ2-3; D perhaps matches TRBD1 (5 bases). V lost 4 bases, J lost 6 bases, and 20 bases lay in between. The CDR3 length is 15 residues. Germline V lookup: CDR1 SQVTM, CDR2 ANQGSEA. CDR3 loop: CSVGSGQGGPDTQYF. The CDR3 DNA sequence: TGCAGCGTTGGGTCCGGTCAGGGTGGGCCGGATACGCAGTATTTT.

The chain employs TRBV24-1 and TRBJ2-1, with D unresolved. Germline assignment: CDR1 KGHDR and CDR2 SFDVKD. There are 16 residues in the CDR3. V lost 9 bases and J 0 bases, leaving 17 bases between the germline ends. CDR3 DNA sequence: TGTGCCACCTCGTCAAGGGCAGGAGTCTCCTACAATGAGCAGTTCTTC. Its protein is CATSSRAGVSYNEQFF.

The rearrangement uses TRBV20-1 and TRBJ2-7; D not resolved. This CDR3 comprises 11 residues. V was cut by 6 bases and J by 6 bases, with 12 bases left in between. Germline V CDR1 and CDR2: DFQATT, SNEGSKA (reference sequence). The DNA of the CDR3 is TGCAGTGCCCTCGGTGGTCTCGAGCAGTACGTC. Protein product: CSALGGLEQYV.